This T cell receptor beta chain was identified in a study of blood T cell repertoires in COVID-19. Whole-study context: Sites across the United States, Italy and Spain contributed samples from acute and convalescent COVID-19. T cells, B-cell-depleted T cells, or PBMCs provided the cDNA or gDNA that served as material.

The germline gives CDR1 SGHTA, CDR2 FQGNSA. The CDR3 is made up of 15 amino acids. Trimming took 5 bases from V and 4 from J, leaving 18 bases between them. Authors' analysis steps: Amplified reference gene primers provided the basis for estimating nucleated cell counts. Libraries were prepared by immunoSEQ multiplex PCR; TCRdb keeps only in-frame clonotypes and omits some of them. V and J calls and clone size are those listed in that table; D and trimming were worked out from the DNA. The data show under 150,000 clones, with roughly 78% seen just once and under 4.5% held by the top ten. The material sequenced was peripheral blood. This clonotype originated in a man aged 60 to 69 with acute or convalescent COVID-19. The chain uses TRBV7-2 and TRBJ2-7; D might be TRBD2 (6 bases). The CDR3 here is CASSGAVQGGYEQYF. CDR3 in DNA: TGTGCCAGCAGCGGAGCGGTTCAGGGAGGTTACGAGCAGTACTTC.